Included here is one T cell receptor (beta chain) sequence, with context. This sample is part of a study of T cell changes during pregnancy in multiple sclerosis. The repertoire was sequenced with immunoSEQ multiplex PCR; TCRdb's copy has only in-frame clones and lacks some. The sample carries more than 65,000 clones, 75% to 95% recorded once. CDR3 length: 11 residues. The germline V gene has CDR1 MNHNS and CDR2 SASEGT. The V and J ends lost 1 base and 11 bases respectively, with 8 bases between them. This chain uses TRBV6-1 with TRBJ1-1; D unclear. This sample comprised peripheral blood, obtained in the first trimester of pregnancy. The receptor's source is a female donor with multiple sclerosis, enrolled in a pregnancy study. Here the CDR3 DNA reads TGTGCCAGCAGTGAAGTTGTTGAGGCTTTCTTT. This gives the protein CASSEVVEAFF.